The 18 T cell receptor beta chains below were found in one sample sequenced in a study of T cell repertoires in cytomegalovirus infection. Using its own MiXCR run on the reads, TCRdb lists one record per CDR3 protein. The data hold roughly 240,000 distinct CDR3 sequences, with approximately 7% observed a single time. Sequencing was carried out using PBMCs. The receptors were sampled from a human donor in good health (CMV status not recorded). Some clones in this sample may be carry-over from other donors' samples.

Comments on this clonotype: The CDR3 does not end in the conserved phenylalanine or tryptophan, so this is likely a read error. This chain joins TRBV2 and TRBJ2-2; D is possibly TRBD1 (5 bases). The CDR3 consists of 12 residues. Germline V gene sequence: CDR1 SNHLY, CDR2 FYNNEI. V dropped 10 bases and J dropped 5 bases, with 11 bases sitting between them. CDR3 region: CANIRVTGELFL. The CDR3 region has the DNA TGTGCCAACATCAGGGTTACCGGGGAGCTGTTTTTA.

This clonotype was recorded many times. The chain links TRBV5-6 to TRBJ2-7; TRBD1 matches at 7 bases. CDR1 and CDR2 (germline): SGHDT, YYEEEE. The CDR3 extends over 15 amino acids. Losses at the gene ends were 1 base for V and 2 bases for J; bases not matched to a gene: 6. CDR3 amino acids: CASSLSTGNPYEQYF. The CDR3 DNA reads as TGTGCCAGCAGCTTGTCGACAGGGAATCCCTACGAGCAGTACTTC.

This clonotype was counted ten times or more. V gene TRBV10-3 combines with J gene TRBJ2-3; D unclear. CDR3 size: 11 residues. Trimming removed 1 base at V and 5 bases at J, with 1 base between. Germline assignment: CDR1 ENHRY and CDR2 SYGVKD. Here the CDR3 DNA reads TGTGCCATCAGTGAGTTAGATACGCAGTATTTT. Its protein product is CAISELDTQYF.

This clonotype was seen only a few times. J is TRBJ2-1 and V is TRBV20-1; TRBD2 matches 8 bases. V lost 5 bases and J lost 0; bases outside the gene matches: 9. Germline CDR1 is DFQATT and CDR2 is SNEGSKA (reference sequence). The CDR3 extends over 16 amino acids. The CDR3 DNA sequence: TGCAGTGCTCGGACGCTAGCGGGCAGCTCCTACAATGAGCAGTTCTTC. It specifies CSARTLAGSSYNEQFF.

This clonotype has ten or more counts. CDR3 loop: CASSLRGSSYNEQFF. The DNA of the CDR3 is TGTGCCAGCAGTTTACGGGGTAGCTCCTACAATGAGCAGTTCTTC. This chain joins TRBV12-3 or TRBV12-4 and TRBJ2-1; D is possibly TRBD2 (5 bases). The CDR3 length is 15 residues. The germline V and J ends were trimmed by 2 bases and 0 bases, with 8 bases remaining between them.

V is TRBV20-1 and J is TRBJ2-7; 10 bases align to TRBD2. This CDR3 spans 12 amino acids. The germline gives CDR1 DFQATT, CDR2 SNEGSKA (reference sequence). Losses at the gene ends were 5 bases for V and 7 bases for J; bases not matched to a gene: 5. CDR3 DNA: TGCAGTGCTTTAGCGGGGGGCCGGGAGCAGTACTTC. Its protein is CSALAGGREQYF.

At least ten counts were recorded for this clonotype. The CDR3 here is CASSGTGSGSPLHF. The CDR3 DNA follows: TGTGCCAGCAGTGGTACAGGGTCGGGTTCACCCCTCCACTTT. The chain recombines TRBV25-1 with TRBJ1-6; tentative D call: TRBD1 (6 bases). This CDR3 is built from 14 residues. Germline V gives CDR1 MGHDK, CDR2 SYGVNS. The V end lost 4 bases, the J end lost 9 bases, and 13 bases lay between the germline ends.

J is TRBJ1-1 and V is TRBV7-2; D not certain. Germline CDR1 SGHTA, CDR2 FQGNSA. The CDR3 consists of 15 residues. V was clipped by 6 bases and J by 3 bases, with 17 bases between them. DNA of the CDR3: TGTGCCAGCAGTCCCCTCGGAGTGGGAGACACTGAAGCTTTCTTT. It codes for CASSPLGVGDTEAFF.

This clonotype was seen at least ten times. V gene TRBV2 combines with J gene TRBJ2-3; D gene unclear. Germline CDR1 reads SNHLY; CDR2 reads FYNNEI. With 6 bases removed from V and 9 bases from J, the gap between germline ends came to 10 bases. The CDR3 loop spans 11 amino acids. The CDR3 coding sequence is TGTGCCAGCAGCGGTGATATGACGCAGTATTTT. It yields the protein CASSGDMTQYF.

This clonotype was recorded many times. The V gene is TRBV7-2, the J gene TRBJ1-1; TRBD1 might be the D (5 bases). This CDR3 spans 14 amino acids. Trimming cost V 2 bases and J 1 base, with 8 bases left between them. Germline loops: CDR1 SGHTA, CDR2 FQGNSA. CDR3 bases: TGTGCCAGCAGCTTATGGGGGGAGAACACTGAAGCTTTCTTT. It codes for CASSLWGENTEAFF.

This clonotype was counted at least ten times. The gene calls are TRBV28 and TRBJ1-1; TRBD1 might be the D (6 bases). V gave up 4 bases and J gave up 0 bases, with 18 bases separating them. Per the germline V gene, CDR1 is MDHEN and CDR2 is SYDVKM. CDR3 length: 17 residues. CDR3 DNA sequence: TGTGCCAGCAGTTCACCAGGGGAGGCTGACATGAACACTGAAGCTTTCTTT. It yields the protein CASSSPGEADMNTEAFF.

The rearrangement joins TRBV5-1 to TRBJ1-1; D is unclear. Germline V gene sequence: CDR1 SGHRS, CDR2 YFSETQ. The CDR3 runs to 13 residues. Trimming pared 0 bases from V and 7 bases from J, leaving 10 bases between. CDR3 nucleotides: TGCGCCAGCAGCTTGGGGACTGCTATTGAAGCTTTCTTT. Translating gives CASSLGTAIEAFF.

This clonotype was detected ten times or more. The V and J genes are TRBV9 and TRBJ1-1; D is ambiguous. The germline V gene encodes CDR1 SGDLS and CDR2 YYNGEE. The length of the CDR3 is 13 residues. V was clipped by 2 bases and J by 1 base, with 6 bases between them. The CDR3 here is CASSVKSNTEAFF. The CDR3, as DNA: TGTGCCAGCAGCGTTAAGTCGAACACTGAAGCTTTCTTT.

This clonotype has a count of ten or more. The chain is built from TRBV12-3 or TRBV12-4 and TRBJ1-1; TRBD1 matches 7 bases. The CDR3 contains 14 residues. The V gene end was trimmed by 5 bases and the J gene end by 4 bases; junction bases not matched to a gene: 7. The CDR3 sequence is CASSTLDRATEAFF. The DNA for the CDR3 is TGTGCCAGCAGTACCCTTGACAGGGCCACTGAAGCTTTCTTT.

Ten or more counts support this clonotype. This chain joins TRBV9 and TRBJ1-6; no clear D. Germline V gene lookup returns CDR1 SGDLS and CDR2 YYNGEE. The germline V and J ends were trimmed by 2 bases and 7 bases, with 4 bases remaining between them. The CDR3 consists of 12 residues. The CDR3 reads CASSVGNSPLHF. In nucleotides, the CDR3 is TGTGCCAGCAGCGTTGGAAATTCACCCCTCCACTTT.

There are many counts of this clonotype. The V call is TRBV27, the J call TRBJ1-2; a possible D gene is TRBD1 (5 bases). From germline, CDR1 is MNHEY and CDR2 SMNVEV (reference sequence). The CDR3 loop spans 14 amino acids. V was pared by 6 bases and J by 8 bases, with 19 bases between. The CDR3 nucleotides are TGTGCCAGCAGATCCGGTAGGGGAGTGAGGGGCTACACCTTC. Amino acid sequence: CASRSGRGVRGYTF.

Ten or more counts support this clonotype. The chain couples TRBV7-2 to TRBJ2-7, with 7 nucleotides matching TRBD1. Trimming removed 3 bases from V and 7 bases from J; junction bases left unmatched: 3. The CDR3 length is 12 residues. In germline, CDR1 is SGHTA, CDR2 FQGNSA. The CDR3 sequence: CASSFQTGEQYF. Here the CDR3 DNA reads TGTGCCAGCAGCTTTCAGACAGGGGAGCAGTACTTC.

This clonotype was seen many times. This chain links TRBV7-2 with TRBJ2-2, with 10 bases that match TRBD1. This CDR3 has 16 residues. Germline CDR1 SGHTA, CDR2 FQGNSA. V gave up 1 base and J gave up 6 bases; unmatched junction bases: 5. CDR3 sequence (DNA): TGTGCCAGCAGCTTAGTCGGGACAGGGGATTCCGGGGAGCTGTTTTTT. Translating gives CASSLVGTGDSGELFF.